This T cell receptor beta chain was identified in a study of neurological immune-mediated disorders. Study-wide findings and caveats: One related-CDR3 cluster, which may be a signature, held the repertoires of 18 of 34 multiple sclerosis patients after phylogenetic grouping.

This clonotype was seen many times. Its matching antigen is unknown. The CDR3 has 15 residues. Trimming cost V 4 bases and J 5 bases; bases outside gene matches: 10. Germline CDR1 and CDR2: SGHRS and YFSETQ. One entry per CDR3 protein results from TCRdb running MiXCR on the 5' RACE reads. This sample has about 35,000 distinct CDR3 sequences; roughly 3.8% occur once, and the top ten carry roughly 2%. The chain recombines TRBV5-1 with TRBJ1-1, with TRBD1 identical over 8 bases. This TCR derives from a man between 25 and 39 years old with multiple sclerosis. The specimen was PBMCs. The CDR3 loop reads CASSASTGGGTEAFF. Here the CDR3 DNA reads TGCGCCAGCAGCGCATCTACAGGGGGAGGAACTGAAGCTTTCTTT.